Each of the 2 T cell receptor beta chains below was sequenced from the same sample in a study of blood T cells in healthy people across ages. Sample-barcoded 5' priming and a J-beta primer mix drove a second PCR of about 6 to 11 cycles. A single record per CDR3 protein comes from TCRdb applying MiXCR to the 5' RACE reads. This repertoire shows approximately 810,000 distinct CDR3 sequences, 36% found once; its top ten account for around 13%. Sequencing input: blood. All receptors derive from a man younger than 35 in good health.

This clonotype was counted ten times or more. The V call is TRBV12-3 or TRBV12-4, the J call TRBJ2-7; D possibly matches TRBD1 or TRBD2 (6 bases each). The CDR3 spans 14 residues. V was clipped by 6 bases and J by 5 bases, with 17 bases between them. CDR3 amino acids: CASRTTGRGHEQYF. The CDR3 DNA follows: TGTGCCAGCAGGACAACAGGGCGGGGACACGAGCAGTACTTC.

A few counts support this clonotype. The rearrangement links TRBV5-1 to TRBJ2-5; TRBD2 matches at 9 bases. Germline-derived CDR1 and CDR2 are SGHRS and YFSETQ. J lost 3 bases, V lost 2 bases, and 2 bases had no gene match. The CDR3 sequence is 14 residues long. CDR3 sequence (DNA): TGCGCCAGCAGCTTAATAGCGGGGGAAGAGACCCAGTACTTC. Translated: CASSLIAGEETQYF.